This record covers a single T cell receptor beta chain. Using immunoSEQ multiplex PCR, the repertoire was profiled, and TCRdb retains in-frame clones only, with some absent. There are tens of thousands of clones in the sample; 65% to 90% occur only once, and over 1% lies in the top ten. This sample was included in a study of blood T cell repertoires in COVID-19. On the study more broadly: Both acute and convalescent COVID-19 samples were obtained from the United States, Italy and Spain.

V gave up 6 bases and J gave up 9 bases, with 21 bases separating them. Germline loops: CDR1 MNHEY, CDR2 SVGEGT. This CDR3 spans 15 amino acids. The TCR originated in a man aged 55 to 70 with acute or convalescent COVID-19. V and J are TRBV6-2 or TRBV6-3 and TRBJ2-1, with D maybe TRBD1 (5 bases). The sequenced material came from peripheral blood. Written as DNA, the CDR3 is TGTGCCAGCAGCCAAACAGGTCGCAAGTGGGTTGAGCAGTTCTTC. It yields the protein CASSQTGRKWVEQFF.